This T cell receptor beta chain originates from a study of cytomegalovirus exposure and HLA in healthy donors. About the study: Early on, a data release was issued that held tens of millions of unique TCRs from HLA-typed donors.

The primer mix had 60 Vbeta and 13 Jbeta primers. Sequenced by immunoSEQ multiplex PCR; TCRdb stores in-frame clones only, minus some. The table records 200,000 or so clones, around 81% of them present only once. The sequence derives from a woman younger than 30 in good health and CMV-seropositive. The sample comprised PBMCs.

The CDR3 DNA is TGTGCCTGGAGTGTCGGGAACAATCAGCCCCAGCATTTT. Residues: CAWSVGNNQPQHF. The chain is built from TRBV30 and TRBJ1-5; D is unclear. The germline V gene encodes CDR1 GTSNPN and CDR2 SVGIG (reference sequence). The germline V and J ends were trimmed by 0 bases and 3 bases, with 6 bases remaining between them. This CDR3 comprises 13 residues.